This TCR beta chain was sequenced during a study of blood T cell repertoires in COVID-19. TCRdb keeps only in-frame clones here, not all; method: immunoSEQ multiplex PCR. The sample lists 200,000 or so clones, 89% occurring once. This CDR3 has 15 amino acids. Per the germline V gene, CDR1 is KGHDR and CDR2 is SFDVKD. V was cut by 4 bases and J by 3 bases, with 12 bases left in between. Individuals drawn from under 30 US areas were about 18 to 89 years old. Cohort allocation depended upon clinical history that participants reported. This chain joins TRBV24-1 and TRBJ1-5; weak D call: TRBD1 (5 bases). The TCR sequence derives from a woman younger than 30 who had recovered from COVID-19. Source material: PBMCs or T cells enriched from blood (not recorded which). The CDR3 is CATSDPRQLNQPQHF. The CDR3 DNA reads TGTGCCACCAGTGACCCTCGACAGCTCAATCAGCCCCAGCATTTT.